This T cell receptor beta chain was retrieved from a study of cytotoxic CD8 clonotypes in ibrutinib-treated CLL. CDR1 MNHEY and CDR2 SVGAGI come from the germline V gene. The CDR3 length is 16 residues. The V gene end was trimmed by 4 bases and the J gene end by 2 bases; junction bases not matched to a gene: 8. TCRdb's table, derived via immunoSEQ multiplex PCR, lists solely in-frame clones and lacks some. The data show 100,000 to 150,000 clones, 80% to 90% seen once. The starting material was PBMCs, obtained after 24 months of ibrutinib treatment. The V call is TRBV6-5, the J call TRBJ1-2; 9 positions agree with TRBD1. This TCR was sampled from a human donor with chronic lymphocytic leukemia. The CDR3 loop is CASSSRTGVRNYGYTF. The CDR3 nucleotides read TGTGCCAGCAGTTCCCGGACAGGGGTCCGCAACTATGGCTACACCTTC.